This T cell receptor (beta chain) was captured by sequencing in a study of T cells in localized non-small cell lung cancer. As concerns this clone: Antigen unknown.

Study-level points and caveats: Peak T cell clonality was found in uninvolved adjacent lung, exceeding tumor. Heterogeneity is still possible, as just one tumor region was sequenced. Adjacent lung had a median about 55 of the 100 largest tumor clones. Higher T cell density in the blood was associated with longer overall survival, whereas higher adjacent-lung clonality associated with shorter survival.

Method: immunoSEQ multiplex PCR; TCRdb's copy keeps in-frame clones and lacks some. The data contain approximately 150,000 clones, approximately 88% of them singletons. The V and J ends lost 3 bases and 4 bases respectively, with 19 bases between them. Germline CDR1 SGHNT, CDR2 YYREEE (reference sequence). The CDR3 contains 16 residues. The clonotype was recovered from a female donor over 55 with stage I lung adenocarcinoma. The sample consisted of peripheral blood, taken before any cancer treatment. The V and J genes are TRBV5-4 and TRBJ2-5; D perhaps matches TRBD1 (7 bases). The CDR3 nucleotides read TGTGCCAGCAGCTCCCCCAGGCAGGGGGGTGGAGAGACCCAGTACTTC. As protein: CASSSPRQGGGETQYF. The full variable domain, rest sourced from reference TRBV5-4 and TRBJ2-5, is ETGVTQSPTHLIKTRGQQVTLRCSSQSGHNTVSWYQQALGQGPQFIFQYYREEENGRGNFPPRFSGLQFPNYSSELNVNALELDDSALYLCASSSPRQGGGETQYFGPGTRLLVL.